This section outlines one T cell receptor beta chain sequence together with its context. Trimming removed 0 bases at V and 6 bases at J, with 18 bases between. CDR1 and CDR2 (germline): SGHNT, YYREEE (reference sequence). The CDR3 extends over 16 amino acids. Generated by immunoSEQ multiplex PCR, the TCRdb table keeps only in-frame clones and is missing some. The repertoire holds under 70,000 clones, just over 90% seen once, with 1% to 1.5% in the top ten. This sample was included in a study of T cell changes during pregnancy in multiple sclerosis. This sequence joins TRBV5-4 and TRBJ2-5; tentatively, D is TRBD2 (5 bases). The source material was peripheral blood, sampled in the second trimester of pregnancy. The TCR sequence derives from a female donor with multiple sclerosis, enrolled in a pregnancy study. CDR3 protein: CASSLGSGEGGKTQYF. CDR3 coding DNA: TGTGCCAGCAGCTTGGGCTCAGGTGAGGGTGGAAAGACCCAGTACTTC. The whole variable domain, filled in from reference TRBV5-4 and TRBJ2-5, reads ETGVTQSPTHLIKTRGQQVTLRCSSQSGHNTVSWYQQALGQGPQFIFQYYREEENGRGNFPPRFSGLQFPNYSSELNVNALELDDSALYLCASSLGSGEGGKTQYFGPGTRLLVL.